Sequencing of this TCR beta chain was carried out in a study of T cell responses to AZD1222 COVID-19 vaccine. Timing groups of about 4 and about 12 weeks for second doses were pooled. This table comes from immunoSEQ multiplex PCR, and its TCRdb copy is limited to in-frame clones, with some not included. Counted here are 150,000 or so clones, about 90% occurring once; the ten biggest clones make up around 1%. Study-wide points: Donors in the cohort were predominantly white British and more often female, and clonal diversity was possibly underestimated. Regions 160-218 and 743-854 held dominance among vaccine-associated CD4 TCRs, which spanned spike.

A remark on this clone: Antigen: not known.

V was clipped by 5 bases and J by 0 bases, with 22 bases between them. Germline assignment: CDR1 MNHEY and CDR2 SMNVEV (reference sequence). The CDR3 sequence is 18 residues long. The sequence derives from an adult who received the AZD1222 COVID-19 vaccine. Sequencing was performed on peripheral blood, taken 28 days after the second AZD1222 dose. The J gene is TRBJ1-1, the V gene TRBV27; D is ambiguous. The CDR3 bases are TGTGCCAGCAGTGACCGGGTCTCGGCGTGGGGAATGAACACTGAAGCTTTCTTT. Translated: CASSDRVSAWGMNTEAFF.